Detailed here is one T cell receptor beta chain. This clonotype was observed at least ten times. The antigen it binds to is not known. No qualities accompany the bases; no much larger clone lies one base away. These data belong to a study of T cells in Graves' hyperthyroidism and ophthalmopathy (dated 2019 in TCRdb). Turning to the overall study: Peripheral blood was collected at initial diagnosis, before any treatment. A discovery cohort of approximately 97 patients, about 43 with Graves' ophthalmopathy and about 60 with stable Graves' hyperthyroidism, was used to find distinguishing TCR V-J signatures. Whether ophthalmopathy could be predicted prospectively was tested in an independent validation cohort made up of 18 hyperthyroidism patients plus 17 patients who later progressed to ophthalmopathy. The 100 or so discovery patients were divided at random into training and test sets in a 7:3 ratio. The study also compared thyroid tissue and blood T-cell repertoires from several Graves' hyperthyroidism patients. Following sampling, methimazole starting at 30 mg daily was given to hyperthyroidism patients, and high-dose intravenous methylprednisolone was given to ophthalmopathy patients. The paper describes TCR Vbeta CDR3 sequencing of 140 or so peripheral blood samples, made up of some 42 ophthalmopathy patients, around 73 hyperthyroidism patients and 17 progressor patients. Findings and caveats that apply to the study as a whole: Most expanded thyroid clonotypes (frequency above 0.001) were also detected in blood, a finding suggesting that blood repertoires may reflect thyroid immune responses. In cross-validation, a model built on a 13 V-J signature told ophthalmopathy apart from stable hyperthyroidism with less than 90% sensitivity and 81% to 82% specificity, and in testing the same model reached 80%/75%. Sample size was not statistically predetermined, and investigators were not blinded to group allocation. In validation, the model predicted progression to ophthalmopathy with approximately 70% sensitivity and over 72% specificity, a median of 6.5 months before onset.

TCR beta CDR3 regions were amplified from RNA transcripts. For the first round of RT-PCR on the TCR CDR3, the HTBI primer set was used together with the Qiagen OneStep RT-PCR kit. The libraries were constructed in a second round of multiplex PCR and then size-selected and purified. Paired-end sequencing of the libraries was performed with 100 bp reads on an Illumina HiSeq2000. Regarding the original processing steps: SOAPnuke was used to process the raw data, removing reads that contained adapters or uncalled bases, had a mean Phred below 15, or lacked an exact match to the constant primer or identifier. COPE v1.2.5 was used to merge the high-quality paired reads, and each unique nucleotide sequence was defined as a clonotype. MiTCR v1.1 was used to align the clonotypes against IMGT TRBV, TRBD and TRBJ reference segments. Analysis was restricted to V-J combinations with a frequency above 0.0001, which covered about 99% of repertoires. The TCS score was defined as F50 (clonal expansion) divided by E x V (chaos), with BLOSUM62-based TCRdist calculated between CDR3 peptides within each V-J. Welch's t-statistics and random forest reduced around 510 V-J features to about 12, which were used in a naive Bayes classifier (R e1071). The public reads were run again by TCRdb, first through fastp at Q25 and then through MiXCR, and only productive beta chains were kept. Records with the same CDR3 protein are collapsed into one entry carrying the most frequent genes and DNA. TCRdb's processing, not the study's, gives the V and J calls here. In all, the sample holds fewer than 400,000 distinct CDR3 sequences, and roughly 15% of those were seen once. Of the sample, roughly 33% is held by the ten largest clones.

Graves' hyperthyroidism was defined as stable when no progression to ophthalmopathy occurred over 18 months of follow-up. Hyperthyroidism patients were newly diagnosed, had a disease duration of under 2 months, and were aged 18 to 65 years. Exclusion was applied to patients with uncontrolled infections, other autoimmune diseases, pregnancy or lactation. Diagnoses were based on clinical symptoms, serum thyroxine and TRAb, thyroid ultrasound and orbital computed tomography. PBMCs were isolated from more than 9 ml of fresh peripheral blood by Ficoll-Paque density gradient centrifugation. Total RNA was extracted with Trizol reagent, and quality was checked on an Agilent 2100 Bioanalyzer. Trimming removed 9 bases from V and 3 bases from J, leaving 14 bases between the germline ends. The germline V gene specifies KGHDR as CDR1 and SFDVKD as CDR2. Counted from cysteine to phenylalanine, this CDR3 has 14 amino acids. CDR3 DNA only is kept here, 42 bases in frame from base 1.

The chain is assembled from TRBV24-1 and TRBJ1-5, with TRBD1 tentatively as D gene (5 bases match). This TCR was sampled from a man aged 30 to 45 with Graves' hyperthyroidism. Sequenced material: blood. The nucleotide sequence reads as follows: TGTGCCACCGGGACCGGGACCTACAATCAGCCCCAGCATTTT. Protein translation: CATGTGTYNQPQHF.